This TCR beta chain was documented in a study of intratumoral heterogeneity in liver cancer. Multiple geographically separated regions of the hepatocellular carcinoma nodule were sampled separately. All patients had early-stage hepatocellular carcinoma and were untreated before surgical resection. This CDR3 region has 14 residues. V was trimmed by 5 bases and J by 2 bases, leaving 12 bases between them. The germline gives CDR1 MDHEN, CDR2 SYDVKM. Regarding this clone: Its antigen is unidentified.

Profiled with immunoSEQ multiplex PCR; TCRdb holds only in-frame clones, not every one. The sample records some 3,000 clones, about two thirds being singletons. Findings of the study overall: In each patient, region a exceeded region b in unique T-cell expansions.

This chain links TRBV28 with TRBJ1-2; D might be TRBD1 (6 bases). The starting material was tumor tissue, obtained before any cancer treatment. This TCR derives from a woman aged 70-85 years with hepatocellular carcinoma. The CDR3 nucleotides read TGTGCCAGCAGTCCCTCGGGGGCCAACTATGGCTACACCTTC. Translation gives CASSPSGANYGYTF.